Below are 2 T cell receptor beta chains sequenced from a single sample in a study of Ad26.COV2.S vaccination and SARS-CoV-2 variants. Sample treatment: some 19 received Ad26.COV2.S at low or high dose, single or two shots; 5 received placebo; per-sample allocation not given. Sample collection was performed on day 63 after the first vaccine or placebo injection. Assay used: immunoSEQ multiplex PCR; TCRdb lists only in-frame clones, some missing. Among about 680,000 clones listed, around 90% were seen once. The starting material was peripheral blood, obtained in a trial of Ad26.COV2.S vaccine versus placebo. The source is a person aged 18-65 years who received the Ad26.COV2.S COVID-19 vaccine or a placebo.

The V call is TRBV5-8, the J call TRBJ1-2; maybe TRBD1 (6 bases). This CDR3 is built from 16 residues. The V end was cut by 1 base, the J end by 8 bases, with 21 bases between. Germline V gene lookup returns CDR1 SGHTS and CDR2 YDEGEE. The DNA of the CDR3 is TGTGCCAGCAGCTTGAGGGGGAACAGCGGAATTCGAGGCTACACCTTC. Amino acids: CASSLRGNSGIRGYTF. The complete variable domain, with remaining parts taken from reference TRBV5-8 and TRBJ1-2, reads EAGVTQSPTHLIKTRGQQATLRCSPISGHTSVYWYQQALGLGLQFLLWYDEGEERNRGNFPPRFSGRQFPNYSSELNVNALELEDSALYLCASSLRGNSGIRGYTFGSGTRLTVV.

Here the CDR3 DNA reads TGTGCCAGCCTGCTTGGGGGCCTCTTGGGTGAGCAGTACTTC. This translates into CASLLGGLLGEQYF. The chain joins TRBV2 to TRBJ2-7; D perhaps matches TRBD1 (6 bases). The CDR3 sequence is 14 residues long. Germline V gene sequence: CDR1 SNHLY, CDR2 FYNNEI. Between the trimmed V and J ends, which lost 8 bases and 7 bases, there was a span of 21 bases.